Below, one T cell receptor (beta chain) is given with its context. Profiling relied on immunoSEQ multiplex PCR, and the TCRdb table lists in-frame clones only, not all of them. The sample contains tens of thousands of clones, 90% to 95% of which appear only once. The data are from a study of T cell changes during pregnancy in multiple sclerosis. This receptor was identified in a female donor with multiple sclerosis, enrolled in a pregnancy study. The sample here was CD4+ T cells from peripheral blood mononuclear cells, taken in the second trimester of pregnancy.

CDR3 bases: TGTGCCAGCGAAGACAGGGGGCGATACGAGCAGTACTTC. This translates into CASEDRGRYEQYF. The chain uses TRBV6-1 and TRBJ2-7, with 10 positions matching TRBD1. The CDR3 has 13 amino acids. The V gene's germline CDR1 is MNHNS and CDR2 SASEGT. V gave up 8 bases and J gave up 4 bases; unmatched junction bases: 5.